Described below is a single TCR beta chain sequence and its context. The data were taken from a study of identical twins. There are 17 residues in the CDR3. CDR1 and CDR2 from the germline V gene are MNHNY and SVGAGI (reference sequence). Trimming removed 6 bases from V and 0 bases from J; junction bases left unmatched: 5. TCRdb reprocessed the 5' RACE reads with MiXCR, giving one entry per CDR3 protein. The sample includes 460,000 or so distinct CDR3 sequences, approximately 15% of them seen just once. The same specimen was also included in a second study, on yellow fever vaccine responses in identical twins.

The genes are TRBV6-6 and TRBJ2-1; 13 positions match TRBD2. The sample was CD4+ T cells sorted from blood. This receptor was obtained from a woman younger than 30 in good health. The CDR3 DNA reads as TGTGCCAGCAGATGGGGACTAGCGGGGAGCTCCTACAATGAGCAGTTCTTC. Amino acid sequence: CASRWGLAGSSYNEQFF.